This TCR beta chain emerged from a study of blood T cell repertoires in COVID-19. Study-wide background: Acute-phase and convalescent COVID-19 samples originated in the United States, Italy and Spain. Sources were T cells, B-cell-depleted T cells, or PBMCs; the material itself was cDNA or gDNA.

The table came from immunoSEQ multiplex PCR; TCRdb's copy has only in-frame clones and leaves some out. The table has 23,000 or so clones, over 80% seen once. V lost 3 bases and J lost 1, with 15 bases in between. Germline V gene sequence: CDR1 LNHDA, CDR2 SQIVND (reference sequence). The CDR3 totals 16 residues. The count of this clone is one. The chain employs TRBV19 and TRBJ1-2; D unresolved. The clonotype comes from a woman of 80 years or more with acute or convalescent COVID-19. Sequenced input: peripheral blood. The CDR3 bases are TGTGCCAGTAGTATCCCATCAGGCCTACTTAACTATGGCTACACCTTC. Protein product: CASSIPSGLLNYGYTF.